This T cell receptor beta chain was observed in a study of blood T cell repertoires in COVID-19. At the level of the study: Spain, Italy and the United States supplied samples that represented acute and convalescent COVID-19. Sources were T cells, B-cell-depleted T cells, or PBMCs; the material itself was cDNA or gDNA.

Per the study methods: Nucleated cell number was recorded as an estimate derived from reference gene primer amplification. Libraries were prepared by immunoSEQ multiplex PCR; TCRdb keeps only in-frame clonotypes and omits some of them. V and J calls and clone size are copied from that table; D and trimming were computed from the DNA. The table shows 50,000 to 70,000 clones, with approximately 80% occurring only once. Germline CDR1 SGHRS, CDR2 YFSETQ. This CDR3 has 15 amino acids. V trimming: 5 bases; J trimming: 6 bases; junction bases outside the gene matches: 13. The V and J genes are TRBV5-1 and TRBJ2-7, with 8 bases aligning to TRBD1. The sequence came from a woman aged 60-75 years with acute or convalescent COVID-19. The sample was peripheral blood. CDR3 sequence reads: CASRTGTGLTFEQYF. In nucleotides, the CDR3 is TGCGCCAGCAGAACCGGGACAGGCTTAACCTTCGAGCAGTACTTC.